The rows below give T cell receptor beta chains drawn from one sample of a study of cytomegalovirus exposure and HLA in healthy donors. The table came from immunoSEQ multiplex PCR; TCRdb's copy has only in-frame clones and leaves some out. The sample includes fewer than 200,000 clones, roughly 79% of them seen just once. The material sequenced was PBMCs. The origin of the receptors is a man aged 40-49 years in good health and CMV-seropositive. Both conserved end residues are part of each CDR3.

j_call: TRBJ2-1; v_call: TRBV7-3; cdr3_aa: CASSLRGSGGNEQFF
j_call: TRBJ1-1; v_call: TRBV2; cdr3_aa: CASSEEGSTEAFF
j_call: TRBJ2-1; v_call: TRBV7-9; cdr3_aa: CASSYPGQGAYNEQFF
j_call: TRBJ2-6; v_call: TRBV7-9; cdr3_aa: CASSLGLLQFSGANVLTF
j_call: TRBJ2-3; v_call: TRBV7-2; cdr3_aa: CASSLGGTSGDTQYF
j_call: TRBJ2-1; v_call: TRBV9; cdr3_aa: CASSVVAVSYNEQFF
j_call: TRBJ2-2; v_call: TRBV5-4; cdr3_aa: CASNGWSTGELFF
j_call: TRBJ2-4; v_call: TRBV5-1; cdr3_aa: CASSGRDTENIQYF
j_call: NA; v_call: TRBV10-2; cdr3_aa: CASSEAGTSYEQYF
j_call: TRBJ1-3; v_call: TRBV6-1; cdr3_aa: CASSDAGTGGGNTIYF
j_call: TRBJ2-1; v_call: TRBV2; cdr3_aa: CASRAGRDSYNEQFF
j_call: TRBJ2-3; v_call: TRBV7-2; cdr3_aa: CASSTGGQTDTQYF
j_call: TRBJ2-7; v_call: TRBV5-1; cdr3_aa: CASSLGGQTYEQYF
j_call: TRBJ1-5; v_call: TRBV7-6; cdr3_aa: CASSLERDSNQPQHF
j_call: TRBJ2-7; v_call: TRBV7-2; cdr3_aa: CASSPYRDTVYEQYF
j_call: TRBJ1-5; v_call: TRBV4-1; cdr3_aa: CASSQQRSGGQPQHF
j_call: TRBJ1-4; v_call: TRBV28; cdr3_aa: CASSSAVDLRGFF
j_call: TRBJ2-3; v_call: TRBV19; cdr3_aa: CASSQPPSGKDTQYF
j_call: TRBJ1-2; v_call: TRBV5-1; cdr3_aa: CASSPRDTFYTF
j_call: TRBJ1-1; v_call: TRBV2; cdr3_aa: CASNTQGGVNTEAFF
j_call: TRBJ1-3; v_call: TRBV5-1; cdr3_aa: CASSLGQGDYSGNTIYF
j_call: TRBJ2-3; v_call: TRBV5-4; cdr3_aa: CASSPAVTDTQYF
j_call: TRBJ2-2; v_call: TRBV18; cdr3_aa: CASSPPTRNTGELFF
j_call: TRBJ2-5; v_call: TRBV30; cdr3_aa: CAWSGGQGPQETQYF
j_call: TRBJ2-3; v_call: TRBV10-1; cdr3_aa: CASSVRSTDTQYF
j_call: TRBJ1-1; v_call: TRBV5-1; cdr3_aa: CASSPLQGEAEAFF
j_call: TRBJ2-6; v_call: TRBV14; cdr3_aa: CASSRAHSGANVLTF
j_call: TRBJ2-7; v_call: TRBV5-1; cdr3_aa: CASSRTSSYEQYF
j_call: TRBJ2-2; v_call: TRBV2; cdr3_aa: CASREGTRNTGELFF
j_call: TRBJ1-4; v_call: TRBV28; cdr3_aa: CASSFYEKLFF
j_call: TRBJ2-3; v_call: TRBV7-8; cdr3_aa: CASSPRDYKPLSTDTQYF
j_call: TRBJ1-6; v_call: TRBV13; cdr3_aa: CASARDRGDSPLHF
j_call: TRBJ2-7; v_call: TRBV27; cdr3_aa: CASSSRLAGLREQYF
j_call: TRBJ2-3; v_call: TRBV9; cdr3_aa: CASSVGGGLAQTDTQYF
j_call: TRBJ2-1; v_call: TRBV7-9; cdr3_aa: CASRLGWGDHSYNEQFF
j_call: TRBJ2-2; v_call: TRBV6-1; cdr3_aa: CASRPGLTNTGELFF
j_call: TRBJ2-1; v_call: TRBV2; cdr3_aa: CASSLAGDEQFF
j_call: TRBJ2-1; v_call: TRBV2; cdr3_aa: CAGIYGLAGINEQFF
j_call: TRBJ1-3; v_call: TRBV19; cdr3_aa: CASSGRSAGNTIYF